These 5 T cell receptor beta chains were all obtained from the same sample, sequenced in a study of cytotoxic CD8 clonotypes in ibrutinib-treated CLL. Clones were sequenced by immunoSEQ multiplex PCR, and TCRdb holds only the in-frame ones, with some missing. The sample has 110,000 to 150,000 clones, roughly 76% seen once. The sequencing used PBMCs, collected after 24 months of ibrutinib treatment. Receptor source: a human donor with chronic lymphocytic leukemia.

The rearrangement uses TRBV5-1 and TRBJ2-1; tentatively, D is TRBD1 (5 bases). Trimming stripped 0 bases from V and 4 bases from J, with 11 bases between. The CDR3 loop spans 15 amino acids. Germline V gives CDR1 SGHRS, CDR2 YFSETQ. The CDR3 DNA sequence: TGCGCCAGCAGCTTGGCGGCTCAGGGTTACAATGAGCAGTTCTTC. This codes for CASSLAAQGYNEQFF.

The genes are TRBV11-1 and TRBJ1-1; D not certain. The CDR3 runs to 14 residues. The germline V and J ends were trimmed by 0 bases and 6 bases, with 11 bases remaining between them. From germline, CDR1 is SGHAT and CDR2 FQDESV (reference sequence). In nucleotides, the CDR3 is TGTGCCAGCAGCTTAGCGGGCGGCGGGGCTGAAGCTTTCTTT. Protein sequence: CASSLAGGGAEAFF.

This clone was recorded a few times. V and J are TRBV7-2 and TRBJ2-7; tentatively, D is TRBD2 (6 bases). Germline CDR1 and CDR2: SGHTA and FQGNSA. V was cut by 5 bases and J by 2 bases, with 10 bases left in between. The CDR3 sequence is 13 residues long. The CDR3 coding sequence is TGTGCCAGCAGCCCGTCGGGGGCCTACGAGCAGTACTTC. It translates to CASSPSGAYEQYF. The complete variable domain, with remaining parts taken from reference TRBV7-2 and TRBJ2-7, reads GAGVSQSPSNKVTEKGKDVELRCDPISGHTALYWYRQSLGQGLEFLIYFQGNSAPDKSGLPSDRFSAERTGGSVSTLTIQRTQQEDSAVYLCASSPSGAYEQYFGPGTRLTVT.

This clone is medium-sized in the sample. The chain joins TRBV7-9 to TRBJ1-5; the D is unclear. The CDR3 sequence is 14 residues long. The V end lost 2 bases, the J end lost 5 bases, and 10 bases lay between the germline ends. CDR1 SEHNR and CDR2 FQNEAQ come from the germline V gene (reference sequence). CDR3 sequence reads: CASSLSGSYQPQHF. In DNA form, the CDR3 reads TGTGCCAGCAGCTTATCCGGCAGTTATCAGCCCCAGCATTTT.

The rearrangement joins TRBV7-2 to TRBJ2-7; TRBD2 aligns across 7 bases. The CDR3 is 15 residues long. Unmatched junction bases numbered 7, after V lost 1 base and J lost 4 bases. Per germline, CDR1 SGHTA and CDR2 FQGNSA. The CDR3 coding sequence is TGTGCCAGCAGCTTAGGGGCTAGCGGTCTTTACGAGCAGTACTTC. Its protein is CASSLGASGLYEQYF. Using reference TRBV7-2 and TRBJ2-7 for the parts outside the CDR3, the full variable domain is GAGVSQSPSNKVTEKGKDVELRCDPISGHTALYWYRQSLGQGLEFLIYFQGNSAPDKSGLPSDRFSAERTGGSVSTLTIQRTQQEDSAVYLCASSLGASGLYEQYFGPGTRLTVT.